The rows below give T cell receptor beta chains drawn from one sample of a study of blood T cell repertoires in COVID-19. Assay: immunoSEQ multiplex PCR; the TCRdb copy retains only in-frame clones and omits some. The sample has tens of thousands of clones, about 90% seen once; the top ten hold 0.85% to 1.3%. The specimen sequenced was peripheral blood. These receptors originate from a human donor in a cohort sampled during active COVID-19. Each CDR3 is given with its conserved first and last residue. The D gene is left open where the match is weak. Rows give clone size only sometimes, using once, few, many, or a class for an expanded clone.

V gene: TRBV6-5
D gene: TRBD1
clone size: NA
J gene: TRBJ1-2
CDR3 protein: CASSYGQAYGYTF
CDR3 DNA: TGTGCCAGCAGTTACGGACAGGCCTATGGCTACACCTTC

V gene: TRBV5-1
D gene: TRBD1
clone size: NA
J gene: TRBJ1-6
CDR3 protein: CASSLGDRGNSLLHF
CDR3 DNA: TGCGCCAGCAGCTTGGGGGACAGGGGGAATTCACTCCTCCACTTT

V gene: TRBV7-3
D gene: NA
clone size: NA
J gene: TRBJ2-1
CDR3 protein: CASSLRAASSYNEQFF
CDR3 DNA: TGTGCCAGCAGCTTAAGGGCTGCGAGCTCCTACAATGAGCAGTTCTTC

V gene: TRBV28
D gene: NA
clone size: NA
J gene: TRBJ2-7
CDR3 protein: CASSLYSGEQYF
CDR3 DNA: TGTGCCAGCAGTCTCTACAGCGGCGAGCAGTACTTC

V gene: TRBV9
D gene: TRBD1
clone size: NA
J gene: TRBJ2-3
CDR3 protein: CASSVGGRGQTDTQYF
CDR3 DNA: TGTGCCAGCAGCGTAGGTGGTAGGGGGCAGACAGATACGCAGTATTTT

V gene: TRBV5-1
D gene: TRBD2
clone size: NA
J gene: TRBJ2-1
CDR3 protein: CASSLGLARTYNEQFF
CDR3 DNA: TGCGCCAGCAGCTTGGGACTAGCGAGAACCTACAATGAGCAGTTCTTC

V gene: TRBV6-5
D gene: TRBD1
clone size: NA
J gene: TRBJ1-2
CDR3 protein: CASRTGTYGYTF
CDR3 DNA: TGTGCCAGCAGGACAGGGACCTATGGCTACACCTTC

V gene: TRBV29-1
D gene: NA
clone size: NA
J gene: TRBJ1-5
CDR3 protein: CSGWGGLGQPQHF
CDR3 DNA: TGCAGCGGGTGGGGGGGCTTAGGTCAGCCCCAGCATTTT

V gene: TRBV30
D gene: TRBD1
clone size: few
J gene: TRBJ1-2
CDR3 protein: CAWDSRGHGYTF
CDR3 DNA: TGTGCCTGGGACAGCAGGGGGCATGGCTACACCTTC

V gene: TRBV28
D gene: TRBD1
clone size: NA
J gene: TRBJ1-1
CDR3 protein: CASRPGQGTWTNTEAFF
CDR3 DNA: TGTGCCAGCAGACCTGGACAGGGGACCTGGACGAACACTGAAGCTTTCTTT

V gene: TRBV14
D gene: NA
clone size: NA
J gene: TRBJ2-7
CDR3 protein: CASSQKAGYAWDEQYF
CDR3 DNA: TGTGCCAGCAGCCAAAAAGCGGGCTATGCCTGGGACGAGCAGTACTTC

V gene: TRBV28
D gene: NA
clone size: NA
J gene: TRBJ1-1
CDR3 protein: CASSSIWNTEAFF
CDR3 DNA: TGTGCCAGCAGTTCTATTTGGAACACTGAAGCTTTCTTT

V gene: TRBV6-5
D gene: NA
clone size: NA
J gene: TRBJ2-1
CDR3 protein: CASSRGRGTHNEQFF
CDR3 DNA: TGTGCCAGCAGTCGGGGGCGGGGGACCCACAATGAGCAGTTCTTC

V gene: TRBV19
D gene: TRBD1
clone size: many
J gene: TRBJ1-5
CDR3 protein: CASSTGTVNQPQHF
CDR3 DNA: TGTGCCAGTAGTACCGGGACAGTTAATCAGCCCCAGCATTTT

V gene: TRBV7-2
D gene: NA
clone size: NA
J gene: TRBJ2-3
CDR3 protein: CASSRETDTQYF
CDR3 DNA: TGTGCCAGCAGCCGAGAGACAGATACGCAGTATTTT

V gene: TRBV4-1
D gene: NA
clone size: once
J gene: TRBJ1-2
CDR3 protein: CASSQRGQGPLYGYTF
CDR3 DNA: TGCGCCAGCAGCCAAAGGGGTCAGGGGCCCCTCTATGGCTACACCTTC

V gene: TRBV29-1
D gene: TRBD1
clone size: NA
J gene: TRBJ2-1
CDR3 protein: CSVELDRLNEQFF
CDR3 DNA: TGCAGCGTTGAGTTGGACAGGCTTAATGAGCAGTTCTTC

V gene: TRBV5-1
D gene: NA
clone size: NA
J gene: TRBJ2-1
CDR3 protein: CASSLGSGYHEQFF
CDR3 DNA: TGCGCCAGCAGCTTGGGATCCGGGTACCATGAGCAGTTCTTC

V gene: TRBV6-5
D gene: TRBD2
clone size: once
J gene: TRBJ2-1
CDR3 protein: CASGLAGGFMDEQFF
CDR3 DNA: TGTGCCAGCGGACTAGCGGGAGGGTTCATGGATGAGCAGTTCTTC

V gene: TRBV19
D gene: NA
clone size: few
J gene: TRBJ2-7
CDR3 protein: CASTIGTGHREQYF
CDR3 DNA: TGTGCCAGTACCATAGGCACAGGGCATCGAGAGCAGTACTTC

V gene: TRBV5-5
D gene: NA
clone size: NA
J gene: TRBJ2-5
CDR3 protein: CASSLARGIQETQYF
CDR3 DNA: TGTGCCAGCAGCTTGGCCAGGGGAATACAAGAGACCCAGTACTTC

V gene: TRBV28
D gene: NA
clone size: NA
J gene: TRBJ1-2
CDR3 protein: CASSIRRGDYGYTF
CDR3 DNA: TGTGCCAGCAGCATCCGGAGGGGTGACTATGGCTACACCTTC

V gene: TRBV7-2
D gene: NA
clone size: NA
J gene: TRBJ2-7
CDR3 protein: CASSLAQGYEQYF
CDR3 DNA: TGTGCCAGCAGCTTAGCCCAGGGATACGAGCAGTACTTC

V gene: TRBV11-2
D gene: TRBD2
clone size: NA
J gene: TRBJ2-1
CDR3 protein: CASSSGGRQYNEQFF
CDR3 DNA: TGTGCCAGCAGCTCTGGCGGGAGGCAATACAATGAGCAGTTCTTC

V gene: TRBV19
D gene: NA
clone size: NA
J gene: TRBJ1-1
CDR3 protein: CASIQPNSMNTEAFF
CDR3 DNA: TGTGCCAGTATACAGCCGAACAGCATGAACACTGAAGCTTTCTTT

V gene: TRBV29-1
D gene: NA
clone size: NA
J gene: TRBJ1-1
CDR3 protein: CTVDGGRNTEAFF
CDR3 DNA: TGCACCGTGGACGGGGGTAGGAACACTGAAGCTTTCTTT

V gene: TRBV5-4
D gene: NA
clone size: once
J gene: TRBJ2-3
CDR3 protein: CASSFGAGTSDTQYF
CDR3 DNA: TGTGCCAGCAGCTTCGGGGCAGGGACTTCAGATACGCAGTATTTT

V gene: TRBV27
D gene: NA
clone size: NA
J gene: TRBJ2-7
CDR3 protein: CASSLSPNSYEQYF
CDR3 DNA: TGTGCCAGCAGTTTATCCCCTAACTCCTACGAGCAGTACTTC

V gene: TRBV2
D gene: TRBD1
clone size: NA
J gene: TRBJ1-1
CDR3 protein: CASTRGQNTEAFF
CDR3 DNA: TGTGCCAGCACCAGGGGGCAGAACACTGAAGCTTTCTTT

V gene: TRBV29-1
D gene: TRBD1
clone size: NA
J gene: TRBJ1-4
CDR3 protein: CSATGQGGEKLFF
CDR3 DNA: TGCAGCGCTACAGGACAGGGAGGTGAAAAACTGTTTTTT

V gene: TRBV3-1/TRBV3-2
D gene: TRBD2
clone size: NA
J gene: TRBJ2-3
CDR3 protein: CASSQPASGRGYTQYF
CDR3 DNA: TGTGCCAGCAGCCAACCCGCTAGCGGGAGGGGGTATACGCAGTATTTT

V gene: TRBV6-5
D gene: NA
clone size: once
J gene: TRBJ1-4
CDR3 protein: CASSLRGKLFF
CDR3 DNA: TGTGCCAGCAGTCTTAGAGGAAAACTGTTTTTT

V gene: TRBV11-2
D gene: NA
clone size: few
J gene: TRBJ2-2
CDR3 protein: CASSLGPMTGELFF
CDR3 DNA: TGTGCCAGCAGCCTGGGCCCCATGACCGGGGAGCTGTTTTTT

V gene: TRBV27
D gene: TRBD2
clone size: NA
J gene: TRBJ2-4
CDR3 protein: CASSSEAGLAGGRNIQYF
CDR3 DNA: TGTGCCAGCAGTTCCGAGGCGGGACTAGCGGGAGGAAGGAACATTCAGTACTTC

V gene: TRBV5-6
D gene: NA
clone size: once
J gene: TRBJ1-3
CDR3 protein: CASSLAPDSGNTIYF
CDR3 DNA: TGTGCCAGCAGCTTGGCTCCGGACAGCGGAAACACCATATATTTT

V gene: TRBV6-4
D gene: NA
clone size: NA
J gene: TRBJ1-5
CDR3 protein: CASSDSAGGQPQHF
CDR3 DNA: TGTGCCAGCAGTGACTCGGCAGGAGGACAGCCCCAGCATTTT

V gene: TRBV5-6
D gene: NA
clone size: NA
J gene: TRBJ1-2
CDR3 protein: CASSLGGNYGYTF
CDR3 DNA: TGTGCCAGCTCCCTAGGAGGCAACTATGGCTACACCTTC

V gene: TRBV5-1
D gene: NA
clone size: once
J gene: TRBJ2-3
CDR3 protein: CASSNPRGADTQYF
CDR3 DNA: TGCGCCAGCAGCAACCCTCGGGGTGCAGATACGCAGTATTTT

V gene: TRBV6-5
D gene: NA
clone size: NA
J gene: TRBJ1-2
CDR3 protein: CASSPGRGSVYGYTF
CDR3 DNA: TGTGCCAGCAGTCCAGGCAGGGGATCTGTCTATGGCTACACCTTC

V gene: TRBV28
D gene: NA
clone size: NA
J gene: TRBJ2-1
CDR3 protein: CASSLMAVVDNEQFF
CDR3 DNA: TGTGCCAGCAGTTTAATGGCGGTGGTAGACAATGAGCAGTTCTTC

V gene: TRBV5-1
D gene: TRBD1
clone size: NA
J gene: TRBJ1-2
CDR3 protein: CASSLAGTGVMEGYTF
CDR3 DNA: TGCGCCAGCAGCTTGGCTGGGACAGGGGTAATGGAGGGCTACACCTTC

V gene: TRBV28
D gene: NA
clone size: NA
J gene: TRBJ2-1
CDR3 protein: CASMEGARLSYNEQFF
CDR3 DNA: TGTGCCAGCATGGAGGGGGCACGGCTGTCCTACAATGAGCAGTTCTTC

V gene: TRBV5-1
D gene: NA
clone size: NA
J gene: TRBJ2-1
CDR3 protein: CASSQRAVPPGDEQFF
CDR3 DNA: TGCGCCAGCAGCCAAAGGGCGGTTCCCCCGGGGGATGAGCAGTTCTTC

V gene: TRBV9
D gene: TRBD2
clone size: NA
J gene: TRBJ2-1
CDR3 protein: CASSPRRQREVYNEQFF
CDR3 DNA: TGTGCCAGCAGCCCACGGCGCCAGCGGGAGGTCTACAATGAGCAGTTCTTC

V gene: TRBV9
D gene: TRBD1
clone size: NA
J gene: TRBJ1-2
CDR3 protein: CASSDGQGTSGGYTF
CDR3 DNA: TGTGCCAGCAGCGATGGACAGGGGACGTCAGGTGGCTACACCTTC

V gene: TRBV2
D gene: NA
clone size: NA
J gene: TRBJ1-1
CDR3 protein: CASLTGQGRGNTEAFF
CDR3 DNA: TGTGCCAGCCTTACTGGGCAGGGAAGGGGGAACACTGAAGCTTTCTTT

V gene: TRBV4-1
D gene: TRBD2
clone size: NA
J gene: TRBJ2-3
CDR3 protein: CASSQVGLAGTDTQYF
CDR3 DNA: TGCGCCAGCAGCCAAGTCGGGCTAGCGGGAACAGATACGCAGTATTTT

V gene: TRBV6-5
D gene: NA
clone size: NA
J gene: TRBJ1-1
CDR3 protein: CASSFPGAEAFF
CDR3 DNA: TGTGCCAGCAGCTTTCCAGGGGCGGAAGCTTTCTTT

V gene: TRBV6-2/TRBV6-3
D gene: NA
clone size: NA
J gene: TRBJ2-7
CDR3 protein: CASSYSMISSYEQYF
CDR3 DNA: TGTGCCAGCAGTTACTCGATGATTAGCTCCTACGAGCAGTACTTC

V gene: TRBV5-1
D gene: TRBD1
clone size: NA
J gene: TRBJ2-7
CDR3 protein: CASSSGQGGYEQYF
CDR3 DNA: TGCGCCAGCAGCTCGGGACAGGGCGGCTACGAGCAGTACTTC